Listed below are T cell receptor beta chains from one sample, sequenced in a study of OX40 agonist ivuxolimab in advanced cancers. Method: immunoSEQ multiplex PCR; TCRdb's copy keeps in-frame clones and lacks some. The table records about 61,000 clones, 82% of them present only once. Sequencing used CD4+ or CD8+ T cells sorted from blood, obtained in a trial of the OX40 agonist ivuxolimab. These receptors were collected from an adult with an advanced solid tumor such as melanoma, head and neck, liver or kidney cancer. Each CDR3 is given without its conserved first and last residue.

>TRBV7-9
ASSLLRGTGELF
>TRBV18
ASSPSGTGQF
>TRBV6-6
ASSYRKRIATDTQY
>TRBV25-1
AQRYEQY
>TRBV18
ASSSDSYEQY
>TRBV6-1
ASSEQFLGQGYNEQF
>TRBV18
ASSPPDYGTDTQY
>TRBV11-1
ASSPRLYGSSMF
>TRBV30
AWTQSPTSGRYEQY
>TRBV18
ASSQGTPSTYEQY
>TRBV5-1
ASSLQDGSYEQY
>TRBV18
ASSPGLKEKLF
>TRBV28
ASSPPRGVRGYT
>TRBV30
AWSARGYT
>TRBV4-2
ASSRQDLAVLANYGYT
>TRBV11-3
ASSPGLGEHTDTQY
>TRBV4-3
ASSQDRVNSPLH
>TRBV19
ASSITNEYTEAF
>TRBV30
AWRNRQANGNTIY
>TRBV10-3
AITDRLAGVTDTQY
>TRBV7-8
ASSLRLAGGGEQF
>TRBV5-4
ASSVSVGAYEQY
>TRBV18
ASSPAINQPQH
>TRBV10-3
AIGGGGRSNNEQF
>TRBV28
ASSSGLAGVETQY
>TRBV20-1
SNARAETQY
>TRBV23-1
ASSPNRDRGTEAF
>TRBV18
ASSPQGQGFSYEQY
>TRBV28
ASLGQGQNIQY
>TRBV28
ASSFPNQPQH
>TRBV5-1
ASSPDSSTDTQY
>TRBV5-4
ASSGQGAQPGLAGKYTQY